The clone carrying this T cell receptor beta chain has only one observation. The assay was run at deep level. Libraries were prepared by immunoSEQ multiplex PCR; TCRdb keeps only in-frame clonotypes and omits some of them. The sample has over 2 million clones; under 95% are singletons. The source of the sample is a study of shared clonotypes between healthy human individuals. Study context: Donors were two women and a few men aged 18 to 49.

Germline V CDR1 and CDR2: SGHVS, FQNEAQ. V lost 5 bases, J lost 3 bases, and 7 bases stayed unmatched. The CDR3 totals 15 residues. The sequenced sample was naive CD4+ T cells from PBMCs. The subset denotes: CD45RA+ positively selected. This receptor was identified in a man aged 18 to 35 in good health. Some clones in this sample may be carry-over from other donors' samples. This chain uses TRBV7-8 with TRBJ1-3, with TRBD1 matching 7 bases. Written as DNA, the CDR3 is TGTGCCAGCAGCGAATGGACAGGAGGTGGAAACACCATATATTTT. This sequence encodes CASSEWTGGGNTIYF.